The clone carrying this TCR beta chain was seen ten or more times. From RNA transcripts, TCR beta CDR3 regions were amplified. The study used the HTBI primer set for a first-round RT-PCR of the TCR CDR3. TCRdb ran MiXCR on the multiplex PCR reads and lists one entry per CDR3 protein. Of fewer than 300,000 distinct CDR3 sequences in the sample, less than 30% were seen once. Clinical symptoms, serum thyroxine, TRAb, thyroid ultrasound and orbital computed tomography informed diagnoses. Using about 10 ml of fresh peripheral blood, PBMCs were prepared. This sample is part of a study of T cells in Graves' hyperthyroidism and ophthalmopathy. This CDR3 comprises 15 residues. Germline-derived CDR1 and CDR2 are SEHNR and FQNEAQ (reference sequence). Trimming shortened V by 4 bases and J by 2 bases, and 15 bases separated the two germline ends.

The receptor comes from a man between 35 and 55 years old with Graves' hyperthyroidism that later progressed to Graves' ophthalmopathy. The source material was blood. V gene TRBV7-9 combines with J gene TRBJ2-7; D is possibly TRBD1 (5 bases). The CDR3 DNA is TGTGCCAGCAGCTCCGGAGATGCAGGGCCCTACGAGCAGTACTTC. Translated, it gives CASSSGDAGPYEQYF.